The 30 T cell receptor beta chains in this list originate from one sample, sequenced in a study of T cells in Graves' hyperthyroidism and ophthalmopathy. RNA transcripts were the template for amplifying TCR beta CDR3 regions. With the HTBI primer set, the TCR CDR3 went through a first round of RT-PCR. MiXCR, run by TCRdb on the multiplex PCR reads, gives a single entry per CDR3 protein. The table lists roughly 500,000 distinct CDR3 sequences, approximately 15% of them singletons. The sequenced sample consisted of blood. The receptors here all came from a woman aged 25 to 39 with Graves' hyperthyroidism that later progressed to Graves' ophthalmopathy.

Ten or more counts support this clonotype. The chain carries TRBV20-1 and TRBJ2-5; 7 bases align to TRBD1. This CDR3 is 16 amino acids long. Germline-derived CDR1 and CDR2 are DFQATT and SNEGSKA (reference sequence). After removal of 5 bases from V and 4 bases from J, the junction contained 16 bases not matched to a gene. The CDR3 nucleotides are TGCAGTGCTGTTGAATGGGCAGGGGGTATCGGAGAGACCCAGTACTTC. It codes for CSAVEWAGGIGETQYF.

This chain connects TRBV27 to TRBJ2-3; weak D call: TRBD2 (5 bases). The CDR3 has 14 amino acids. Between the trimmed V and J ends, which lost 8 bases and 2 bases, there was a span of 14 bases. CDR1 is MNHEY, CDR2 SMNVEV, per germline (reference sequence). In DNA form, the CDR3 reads TGTGCCAGCTTGAGAGGGCCTACCACAGATACGCAGTATTTT. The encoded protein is CASLRGPTTDTQYF.

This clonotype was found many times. The CDR3 DNA sequence: TGTGCCAGCAGCTTGGCAGGTTGGAGCTCCTACGAGCAGTACTTC. Amino acids: CASSLAGWSSYEQYF. The genes are TRBV7-2 and TRBJ2-7; the D is unclear. In germline, CDR1 is SGHTA, CDR2 FQGNSA. V lost 3 bases and J 0 bases, leaving 12 bases between the germline ends. The CDR3 contains 15 residues.

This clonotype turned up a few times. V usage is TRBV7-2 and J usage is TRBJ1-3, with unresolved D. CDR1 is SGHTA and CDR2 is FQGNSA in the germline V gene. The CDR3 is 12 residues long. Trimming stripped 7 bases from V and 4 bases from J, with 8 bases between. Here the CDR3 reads CASTQSGNTIYF. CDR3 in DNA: TGTGCCAGCACTCAATCCGGAAACACCATATATTTT. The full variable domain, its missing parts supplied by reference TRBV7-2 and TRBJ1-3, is GAGVSQSPSNKVTEKGKDVELRCDPISGHTALYWYRQSLGQGLEFLIYFQGNSAPDKSGLPSDRFSAERTGGSVSTLTIQRTQQEDSAVYLCASTQSGNTIYFGEGSWLTVV.

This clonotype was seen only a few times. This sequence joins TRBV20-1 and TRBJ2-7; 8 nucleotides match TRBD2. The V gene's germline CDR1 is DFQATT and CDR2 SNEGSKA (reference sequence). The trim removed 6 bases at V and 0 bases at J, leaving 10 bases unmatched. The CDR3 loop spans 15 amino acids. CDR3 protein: CSASQLAVSSYEQYF. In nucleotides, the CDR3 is TGCAGTGCCAGCCAACTAGCGGTAAGCTCCTACGAGCAGTACTTC.

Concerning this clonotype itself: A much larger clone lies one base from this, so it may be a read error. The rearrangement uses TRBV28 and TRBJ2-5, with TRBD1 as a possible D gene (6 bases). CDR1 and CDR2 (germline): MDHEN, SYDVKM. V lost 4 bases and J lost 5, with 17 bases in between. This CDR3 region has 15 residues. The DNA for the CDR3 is TGTGCCAGCAGTTCCATGGGGGCCCACGGGGAGACCCAGTACTTC. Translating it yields CASSSMGAHGETQYF.

As DNA, the CDR3 is TGTGCCAGCAGCCTTGGGGGGACAGGGGGCATCGAGACCCAGTACTTC. The encoded protein is CASSLGGTGGIETQYF. This chain joins TRBV4-2 and TRBJ2-5, with 12 bases aligning to TRBD1. CDR3 length: 16 amino acids. Per the germline V gene, CDR1 is LGHNA and CDR2 is YNFKEQ. Trimming took 4 bases from V and 5 from J; bases not matched to a gene: 8.

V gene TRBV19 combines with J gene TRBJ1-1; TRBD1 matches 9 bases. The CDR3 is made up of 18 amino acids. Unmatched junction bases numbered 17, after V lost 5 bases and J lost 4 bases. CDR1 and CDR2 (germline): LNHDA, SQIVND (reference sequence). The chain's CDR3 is CASSVHPGTGGYGTEAFF. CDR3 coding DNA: TGTGCCAGTAGTGTCCATCCCGGAACAGGGGGCTACGGCACTGAAGCTTTCTTT.

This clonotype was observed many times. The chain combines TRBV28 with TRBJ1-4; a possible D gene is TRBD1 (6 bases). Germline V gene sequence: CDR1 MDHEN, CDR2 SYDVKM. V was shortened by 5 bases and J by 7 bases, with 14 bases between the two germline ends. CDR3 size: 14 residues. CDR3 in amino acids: CASSNRVRSEKLFF. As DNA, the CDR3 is TGTGCCAGCAGTAACAGGGTTAGAAGTGAAAAACTGTTTTTT.

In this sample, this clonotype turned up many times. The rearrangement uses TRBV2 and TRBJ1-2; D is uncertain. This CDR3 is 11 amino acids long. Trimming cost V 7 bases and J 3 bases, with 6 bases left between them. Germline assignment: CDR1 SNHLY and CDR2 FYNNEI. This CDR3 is CASNRYYGYTF. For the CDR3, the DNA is TGTGCCAGCAATAGGTACTATGGCTACACCTTC.

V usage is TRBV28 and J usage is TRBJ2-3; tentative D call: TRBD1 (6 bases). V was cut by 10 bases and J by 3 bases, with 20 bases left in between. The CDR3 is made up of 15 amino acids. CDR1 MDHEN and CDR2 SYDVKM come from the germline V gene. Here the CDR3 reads CATTVRQEPTDTQYF. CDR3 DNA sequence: TGTGCCACCACAGTACGACAGGAACCTACAGATACGCAGTATTTT.

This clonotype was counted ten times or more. CDR3 sequence (DNA): TGCGCCAGCAGCACCTTCGACAGCACAGATACGCAGTATTTT. It specifies CASSTFDSTDTQYF. J is TRBJ2-3 and V is TRBV5-1; no firm D call. CDR1 and CDR2 from the germline V gene are SGHRS and YFSETQ. There are 14 residues in the CDR3. V was cut by 4 bases and J by 0 bases, with 9 bases left in between.

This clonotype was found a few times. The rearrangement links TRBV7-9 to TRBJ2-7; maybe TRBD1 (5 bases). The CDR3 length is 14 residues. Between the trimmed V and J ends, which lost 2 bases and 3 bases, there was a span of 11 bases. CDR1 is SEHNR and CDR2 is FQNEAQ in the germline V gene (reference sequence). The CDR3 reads CASSLTDQGYEQYF. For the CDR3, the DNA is TGTGCCAGCAGCTTAACAGACCAGGGCTACGAGCAGTACTTC.

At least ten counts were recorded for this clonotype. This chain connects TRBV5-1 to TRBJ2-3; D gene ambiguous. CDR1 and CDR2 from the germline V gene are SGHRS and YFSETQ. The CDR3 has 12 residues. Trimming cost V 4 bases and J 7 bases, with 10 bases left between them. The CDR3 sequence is CASSPQAYTQYF. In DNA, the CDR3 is TGCGCCAGCAGCCCCCAGGCGTATACGCAGTATTTT.

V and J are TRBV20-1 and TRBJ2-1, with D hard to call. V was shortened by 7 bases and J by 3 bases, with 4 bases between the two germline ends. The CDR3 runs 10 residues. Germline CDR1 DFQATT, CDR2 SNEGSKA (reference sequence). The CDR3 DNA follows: TGCAGTGGAGGCTACAATGAGCAGTTCTTC. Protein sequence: CSGGYNEQFF.

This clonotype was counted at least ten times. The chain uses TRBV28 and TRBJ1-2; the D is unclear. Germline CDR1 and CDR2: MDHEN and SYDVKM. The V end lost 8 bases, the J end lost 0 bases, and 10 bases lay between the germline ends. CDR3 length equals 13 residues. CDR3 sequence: CASLVAPNYGYTF. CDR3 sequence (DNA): TGTGCCAGCCTGGTAGCCCCTAACTATGGCTACACCTTC.

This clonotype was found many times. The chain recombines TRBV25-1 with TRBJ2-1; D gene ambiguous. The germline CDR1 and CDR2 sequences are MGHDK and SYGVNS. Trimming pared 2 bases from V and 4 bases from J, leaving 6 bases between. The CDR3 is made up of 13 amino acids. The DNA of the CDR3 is TGTGCCAGCAGTGAAAGATTGTACAATGAGCAGTTCTTC. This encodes CASSERLYNEQFF. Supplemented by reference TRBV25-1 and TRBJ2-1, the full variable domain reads EADIYQTPRYLVIGTGKKITLECSQTMGHDKMYWYQQDPGMELHLIHYSYGVNSTEKGDLSSESTVSRIRTEHFPLTLESARPSHTSQYLCASSERLYNEQFFGPGTRLTVL.

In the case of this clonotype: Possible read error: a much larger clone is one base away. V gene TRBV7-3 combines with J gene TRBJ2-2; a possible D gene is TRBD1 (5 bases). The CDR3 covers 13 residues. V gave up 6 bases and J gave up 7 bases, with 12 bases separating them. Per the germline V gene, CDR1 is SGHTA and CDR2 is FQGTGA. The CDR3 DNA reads TGTGCCAGCAGACCTAGACAGAGCGGGGAGCTGTTTTTT. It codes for CASRPRQSGELFF.

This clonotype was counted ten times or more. CDR3 amino acids: CASSLLRVESSTDTQYF. The CDR3 nucleotides read TGTGCCAGCAGTTTATTAAGGGTGGAGTCTAGCACAGATACGCAGTATTTT. The gene calls are TRBV27 and TRBJ2-3, with no clear D. V lost 1 base to trimming and J lost 0 bases, with 14 bases between them. The CDR3 sequence is 17 residues long. Per the germline V gene, CDR1 is MNHEY and CDR2 is SMNVEV (reference sequence).

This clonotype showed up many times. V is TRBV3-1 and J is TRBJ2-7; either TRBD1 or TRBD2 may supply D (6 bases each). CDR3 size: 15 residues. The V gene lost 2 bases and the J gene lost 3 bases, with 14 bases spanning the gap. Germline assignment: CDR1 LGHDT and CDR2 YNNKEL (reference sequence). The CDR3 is CASSQPGRGGYEQYF. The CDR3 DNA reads TGTGCCAGCAGCCAACCGGGCAGGGGAGGCTACGAGCAGTACTTC.

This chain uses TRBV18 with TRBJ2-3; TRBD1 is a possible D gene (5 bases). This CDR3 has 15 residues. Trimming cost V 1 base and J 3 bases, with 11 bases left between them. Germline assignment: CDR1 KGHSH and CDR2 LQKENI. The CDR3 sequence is CASSPLSRATDTQYF. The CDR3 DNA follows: TGTGCCAGCTCACCACTCTCCAGGGCGACAGATACGCAGTATTTT.

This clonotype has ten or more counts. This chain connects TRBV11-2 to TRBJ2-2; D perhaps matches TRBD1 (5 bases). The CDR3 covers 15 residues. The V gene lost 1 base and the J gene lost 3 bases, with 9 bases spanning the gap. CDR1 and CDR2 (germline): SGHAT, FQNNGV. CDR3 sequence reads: CASSLVGRYTGELFF. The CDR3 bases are TGTGCCAGCAGCTTAGTGGGGCGGTACACCGGGGAGCTGTTTTTT. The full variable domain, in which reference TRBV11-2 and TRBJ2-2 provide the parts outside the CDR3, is EAGVAQSPRYKIIEKRQSVAFWCNPISGHATLYWYQQILGQGPKLLIQFQNNGVVDDSQLPKDRFSAERLKGVDSTLKIQPAKLEDSAVYLCASSLVGRYTGELFFGEGSRLTVL.

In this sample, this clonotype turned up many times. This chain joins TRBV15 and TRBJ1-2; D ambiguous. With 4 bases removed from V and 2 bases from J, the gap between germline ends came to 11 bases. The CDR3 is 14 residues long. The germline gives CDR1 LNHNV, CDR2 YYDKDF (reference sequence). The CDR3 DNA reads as TGTGCCACCAGCAAAAATTTAGGAAACTATGGCTACACCTTC. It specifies CATSKNLGNYGYTF. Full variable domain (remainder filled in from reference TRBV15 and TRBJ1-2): DAMVIQNPRYQVTQFGKPVTLSCSQTLNHNVMYWYQQKSSQAPKLLFHYYDKDFNNEADTPDNFQSRRPNTSFCFLDIRSPGLGDTAMYLCATSKNLGNYGYTFGSGTRLTVV.

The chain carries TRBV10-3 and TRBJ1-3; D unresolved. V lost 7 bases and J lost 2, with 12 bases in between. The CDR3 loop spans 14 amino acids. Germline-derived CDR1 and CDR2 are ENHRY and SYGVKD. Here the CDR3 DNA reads TGTGCCATCAATTCGGCGTCGACTGGAAACACCATATATTTT. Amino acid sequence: CAINSASTGNTIYF.

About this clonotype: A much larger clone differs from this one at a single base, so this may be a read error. The CDR3 DNA follows: TGCAGTGCTGAGGACAGGACAACCTCCTACGAGCAGTACTTC. It specifies CSAEDRTTSYEQYF. This rearrangement joins TRBV20-1 to TRBJ2-7; 7 bases are a match to TRBD1. The junction had 7 bases not matched to a gene; V was cut back by 5 bases and J by 0 bases. This CDR3 has 14 residues. The V gene's germline CDR1 is DFQATT and CDR2 SNEGSKA (reference sequence).

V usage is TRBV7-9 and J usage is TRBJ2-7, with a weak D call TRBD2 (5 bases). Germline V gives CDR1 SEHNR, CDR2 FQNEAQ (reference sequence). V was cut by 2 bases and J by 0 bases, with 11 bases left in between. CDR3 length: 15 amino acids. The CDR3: CASSLSTTSSYEQYF. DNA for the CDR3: TGTGCCAGCAGCTTATCCACTACTAGCTCCTACGAGCAGTACTTC.

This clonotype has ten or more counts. The CDR3 loop is CASSPSGDQPQHF. The CDR3 DNA sequence: TGTGCCAGCTCACCATCGGGAGATCAGCCCCAGCATTTT. V usage is TRBV18 and J usage is TRBJ1-5, with D unresolved. The CDR3 is 13 amino acids. V was shortened by 2 bases and J by 5 bases, with 7 bases between the two germline ends. The germline gives CDR1 KGHSH, CDR2 LQKENI.

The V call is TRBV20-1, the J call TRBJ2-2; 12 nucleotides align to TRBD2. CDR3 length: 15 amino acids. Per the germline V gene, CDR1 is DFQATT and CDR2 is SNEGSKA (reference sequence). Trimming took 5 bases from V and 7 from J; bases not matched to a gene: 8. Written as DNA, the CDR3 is TGCAGTGCTGGAGGGACTAGCGGGTTCGACGGGGAGCTGTTTTTT. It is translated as CSAGGTSGFDGELFF.

CDR3 protein: CAWSEKYAEDAFF. DNA for the CDR3: TGTGCCTGGAGTGAAAAGTACGCCGAGGACGCTTTCTTT. This chain uses TRBV30 with TRBJ1-1; no definite D call. The CDR3 runs to 13 residues. CDR1 is GTSNPN and CDR2 is SVGIG in the germline V gene (reference sequence). The V gene lost 1 base and the J gene lost 11 bases, with 17 bases spanning the gap.

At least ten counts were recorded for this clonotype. CDR3 coding DNA: TGTGCCATCAGCCGGGGAGAACAAGAGACCCAGTACTTC. Amino acids: CAISRGEQETQYF. The chain carries TRBV10-3 and TRBJ2-5, with D possibly matching TRBD2 (5 bases). The germline V gene encodes CDR1 ENHRY and CDR2 SYGVKD. The germline V and J ends were trimmed by 6 bases and 2 bases, with 10 bases remaining between them. The CDR3 spans 13 residues.